One and the same sample provided the 8 T cell receptor beta chains below, sequenced in a study of blood T cell repertoires in COVID-19. Profiled with immunoSEQ multiplex PCR; TCRdb holds only in-frame clones, not every one. There are 110,000 or so clones in the sample; less than 85% occur only once, and around 13% lies in the top ten. The material sequenced was peripheral blood. The origin of the receptors is a human donor in a cohort sampled during active COVID-19.

The gene calls are TRBV6-5 and TRBJ2-3, with 8 bases matching TRBD1. With V trimmed by 6 bases and J by 14 bases, 19 bases remained unmatched. This CDR3 is built from 15 residues. From germline, CDR1 is MNHEY and CDR2 SVGAGI. The DNA of the CDR3 is TGTGCCAGCAGGGGGACAGGCCAACGGTTCGGGGAGTTGTATTTT. Its protein is CASRGTGQRFGELYF.

Written as DNA, the CDR3 is TGTGCCTGGAGGGACAGGGGTACAGATACGCAGTATTTT. Encoded protein: CAWRDRGTDTQYF. The chain joins TRBV30 to TRBJ2-3; the match to TRBD1 covers 9 bases. V trimming: 3 bases; J trimming: 3 bases; junction bases outside the gene matches: 1. This CDR3 is 13 amino acids long. From germline, CDR1 is GTSNPN and CDR2 SVGIG (reference sequence).

The chain carries TRBV3-1 (or the pseudogene TRBV3-2) and TRBJ1-1; tentative D call: TRBD1 (5 bases). V gave up 2 bases and J gave up 7 bases, with 11 bases separating them. Per the germline V gene, CDR1 is LGHDT and CDR2 is YNNKEL (reference sequence). The CDR3 sequence is 13 residues long. The CDR3: CASSQTPGGEAFF. The CDR3 DNA sequence: TGTGCCAGCAGCCAAACTCCCGGGGGTGAAGCTTTCTTT.

The rearrangement links TRBV4-3 to TRBJ2-3; weak D call: TRBD2 (6 bases). The CDR3 has 15 amino acids. V shed 3 bases and J shed 1 base, with 11 bases lying between them. Germline CDR1 LGHNA, CDR2 YSLEER. CDR3 DNA sequence: TGCGCCAGCAGCCAGTTAGCGGTACGCACAGATACGCAGTATTTT. This codes for CASSQLAVRTDTQYF.

The chain is built from TRBV11-2 and TRBJ2-7; TRBD1 is a possible D gene (6 bases). CDR1 SGHAT and CDR2 FQNNGV come from the germline V gene. Trimming stripped 2 bases from V and 2 bases from J, with 13 bases between. This CDR3 contains 15 residues. As DNA, the CDR3 is TGTGCCAGCAGCTTAAGCTACAGGGTCCCCTACGAGCAGTACTTC. Translating it yields CASSLSYRVPYEQYF.

In DNA form, the CDR3 reads TGTGCCAGCAGTTACTCGGACAGCTCTGGGGCCAACGTCCTGACTTTC. As protein: CASSYSDSSGANVLTF. The V and J genes are TRBV6-5 and TRBJ2-6, with a tentative D call TRBD1 (6 bases). The CDR3 sequence is 16 residues long. V was clipped by 0 bases and J by 0 bases, with 6 bases between them. From germline, CDR1 is MNHEY and CDR2 SVGAGI.

In DNA, the CDR3 is TGTGCCAGCAGCTTCAGCCTCATGGGGCGGGAGACCCAGTACTTC. Translation gives CASSFSLMGRETQYF. The J gene is TRBJ2-5, the V gene TRBV7-6; D is possibly TRBD1 (5 bases). The CDR3 length is 15 residues. Trimming stripped 3 bases from V and 5 bases from J, with 16 bases between. The V gene's germline CDR1 is SGHVS and CDR2 FNYEAQ.

This clone turned up a few times. The V gene is TRBV7-2, the J gene TRBJ2-2, with TRBD1 identical over 8 bases. V trimming: 5 bases; J trimming: 7 bases; junction bases outside the gene matches: 6. CDR1 and CDR2 from the germline V gene are SGHTA and FQGNSA. The CDR3 length is 14 residues. CDR3 amino acids: CASSTQGAVGELFF. The CDR3 DNA is TGTGCCAGCAGCACCCAGGGGGCGGTCGGGGAGCTGTTTTTT.